This T cell receptor (beta chain) was sequenced during a study of blood T cell repertoires in COVID-19. Across the whole study: PBMCs, B-cell-depleted T cells, or T cells were the source of the cDNA or gDNA that made up the material.

The method was immunoSEQ multiplex PCR; TCRdb's version includes in-frame clones alone and lacks a portion of them. The data hold some 270,000 clones, with 85% to 90% observed a single time. In germline, CDR1 is SGDLS, CDR2 YYNGEE. V shed 4 bases, J shed 3 bases, and the junction held 7 bases outside the gene matches. The CDR3 is 14 amino acids. V and J are TRBV9 and TRBJ2-7; TRBD1 matches at 7 bases. Sequencing used peripheral blood. This clonotype was sampled from a woman between 35 and 50 years old who had recovered from COVID-19. The CDR3 region has the DNA TGTGCCAGCAGCACCGACAGGGCCCACTACGAGCAGTACGTC. Protein sequence: CASSTDRAHYEQYV.